Following are 8 T cell receptor beta chains from one sample sequenced in a study of blood T cell repertoires in COVID-19. Assay used: immunoSEQ multiplex PCR; TCRdb lists only in-frame clones, some missing. The data show roughly 100,000 clones, just over 90% seen once. The sequencing input was peripheral blood. The source of these receptors is a man in his fifties or sixties with acute or convalescent COVID-19.

This sequence joins TRBV6-6 and TRBJ2-7, with 7 bases matching TRBD1. V trimming: 7 bases; J trimming: 6 bases; junction bases outside the gene matches: 6. Germline assignment: CDR1 MNHNY and CDR2 SVGAGI (reference sequence). The CDR3 is 12 amino acids. The CDR3 spells CASNEGAGEQYF. The CDR3 coding sequence is TGTGCCAGCAACGAGGGGGCTGGCGAGCAGTACTTC.

The gene calls are TRBV29-1 and TRBJ1-1, with unresolved D. The CDR3 is made up of 12 amino acids. CDR1 and CDR2 from the germline V gene are SQVTM and ANQGSEA. The V end was cut by 3 bases, the J end by 1 base, with 6 bases between. The CDR3 nucleotides are TGCAGCGTTGATCGAGGGAACACTGAAGCTTTCTTT. It yields the protein CSVDRGNTEAFF.

The chain carries TRBV3-1 (or the pseudogene TRBV3-2) and TRBJ2-2; 11 nucleotides line up with TRBD2. V lost 3 bases, J lost 9 bases, and 3 bases stayed unmatched. In germline, CDR1 is LGHDT, CDR2 YNNKEL (reference sequence). CDR3 length equals 14 residues. The DNA of the CDR3 is TGTGCCAGCAGCCATACTAGCGGGAGCCGGGAGCTGTTTTTT. Its protein is CASSHTSGSRELFF.

This chain uses TRBV30 with TRBJ1-4, with 7 bases fitting TRBD1. V was pared by 4 bases and J by 0 bases, with 2 bases of the junction left unmatched. Per the germline V gene, CDR1 is GTSNPN and CDR2 is SVGIG (reference sequence). The CDR3 contains 14 residues. CDR3 DNA sequence: TGTGCCTGGACCCAGGGGGCAACTAATGAAAAACTGTTTTTT. Translation gives CAWTQGATNEKLFF.

The V gene is TRBV7-7, the J gene TRBJ2-2; 7 bases are shared with TRBD1. Germline CDR1 SSHAT, CDR2 FNYEAQ (reference sequence). The CDR3 is made up of 14 amino acids. V dropped 2 bases and J dropped 6; count of bases not matched to a gene: 3. This chain's CDR3 is CASSLLQGSGELFF. CDR3 DNA sequence: TGTGCCAGCAGCTTACTACAGGGGTCCGGGGAGCTGTTTTTT.

The chain is built from TRBV7-9 and TRBJ1-5; TRBD1 aligns across 7 bases. In germline, CDR1 is SEHNR, CDR2 FQNEAQ (reference sequence). V was pared by 4 bases and J by 7 bases, with 10 bases of the junction left unmatched. The CDR3 loop spans 15 amino acids. CDR3: CASSYGTVGKQPQHF. CDR3 coding DNA: TGTGCCAGCAGCTACGGGACAGTGGGAAAGCAGCCCCAGCATTTT.

This sequence joins TRBV5-4 and TRBJ2-4, with 9 bases aligning to TRBD1. V shed 1 base, J shed 11 bases, and the junction held 13 bases outside the gene matches. The CDR3 totals 16 residues. CDR1 is SGHNT, CDR2 YYREEE, per germline (reference sequence). The CDR3: CASSLPGQGSLGVQYF. CDR3 bases: TGTGCCAGCAGCTTGCCGGGACAGGGCTCATTAGGCGTTCAGTACTTC.

Comments on this clone: This specimen includes other DNA sequences encoding the same CDR3. The chain links TRBV5-6 to TRBJ2-5, with a possible D match to TRBD1 (6 bases). This CDR3 spans 13 amino acids. The germline V gene has CDR1 SGHDT and CDR2 YYEEEE. V lost 2 bases and J lost 4, with 9 bases in between. The CDR3 region is CASSLIRGETQYF. The CDR3 nucleotides are TGTGCCAGCAGCTTAATCAGGGGAGAGACCCAGTACTTC.